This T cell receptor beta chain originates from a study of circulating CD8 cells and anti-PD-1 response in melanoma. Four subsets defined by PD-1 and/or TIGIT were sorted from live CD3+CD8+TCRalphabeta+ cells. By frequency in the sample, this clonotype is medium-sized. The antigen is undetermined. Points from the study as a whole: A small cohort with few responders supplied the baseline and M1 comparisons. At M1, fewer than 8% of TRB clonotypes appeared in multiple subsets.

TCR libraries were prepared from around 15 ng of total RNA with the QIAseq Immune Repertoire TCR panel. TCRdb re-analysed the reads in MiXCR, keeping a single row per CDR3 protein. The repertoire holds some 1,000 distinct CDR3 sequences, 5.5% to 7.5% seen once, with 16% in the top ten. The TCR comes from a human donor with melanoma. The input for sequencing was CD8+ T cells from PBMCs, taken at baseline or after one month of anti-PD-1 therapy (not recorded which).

This CDR3 reads CASSFGTAREQYF. For the CDR3, the DNA is TGTGCCAGCAGCTTCGGGACTGCTCGCGAGCAGTACTTC. The rearrangement uses TRBV5-6 and TRBJ2-7; D is possibly TRBD2 (6 bases). Trimming cost V 2 bases and J 6 bases, with 12 bases left between them. From germline, CDR1 is SGHDT and CDR2 YYEEEE. The CDR3 totals 13 residues.